These 31 T cell receptor beta chains originate from one sample sequenced in a study of blood T cells in healthy people across ages. The authors ran a second PCR of about 7 to 11 cycles using a sample-barcoded 5' primer and a J-beta primer mix. In TCRdb, the 5' RACE reads were re-called with MiXCR into one record per CDR3 protein. The table has around 1,500,000 distinct CDR3 sequences, about 30% seen once. Specimen: blood. The source of these receptors is a woman between 25 and 40 years old in good health.

This clonotype came up a few times. The chain uses TRBV20-1 and TRBJ2-7; 7 nucleotides agree with TRBD2. CDR1 is DFQATT and CDR2 is SNEGSKA in the germline V gene (reference sequence). This CDR3 has 15 amino acids. Trimming removed 5 bases from V and 2 bases from J; junction bases left unmatched: 12. The CDR3 reads CSAWIAGGGTYEQYF. CDR3 nucleotides: TGCAGTGCTTGGATAGCGGGTGGAGGGACCTACGAGCAGTACTTC.

This clonotype occurred many times. The chain uses TRBV12-5 and TRBJ2-7; the D gene is possibly TRBD2 (6 bases). Germline V gene sequence: CDR1 LGHNT, CDR2 FRNRAP. There are 15 residues in the CDR3. Trimming removed 2 bases from V and 2 bases from J, with 13 bases in between. In DNA, the CDR3 is TGTGCTAGTGGTTTGTCCTCATGGGGGGCCTACGAGCAGTACTTC. Its translation is CASGLSSWGAYEQYF.

About this clonotype: A read error is possible here, since a much larger clone lies one base away. The chain joins TRBV9 to TRBJ2-6; unclear D gene. Trimming left V 0 bases short and J 4 bases short, with 2 bases between. Germline loops: CDR1 SGDLS, CDR2 YYNGEE. The CDR3 has 13 amino acids. CDR3 sequence: CASSVEGANVLTF. In DNA form, the CDR3 reads TGTGCCAGCAGCGTAGAGGGGGCCAACGTCCTGACTTTC.

In its sample, this clonotype was seen many times. This chain uses TRBV5-1 with TRBJ2-7; 9 bases are shared with TRBD2. J lost 7 bases, V lost 1 base, and 6 bases had no gene match. The germline V gene encodes CDR1 SGHRS and CDR2 YFSETQ. This CDR3 is built from 14 residues. CDR3 nucleotide sequence: TGCGCCAGCAGCTTGTCCGCTAGCGGGATAGAGCAGTACTTC. Amino acids: CASSLSASGIEQYF.

As for this clonotype: The junction does not match germline at one end; this may be a read error. The chain couples TRBV29-1 to TRBJ1-2; D call uncertain. There are 13 residues in the CDR3. Per the germline V gene, CDR1 is SQVTM and CDR2 is ANQGSEA. Here the CDR3 reads CSVVVQPNYDYTF. CDR3 bases: TGCAGCGTTGTGGTACAGCCTAACTATGACTACACCTTC.

The rearrangement joins TRBV29-1 to TRBJ2-5; a possible D gene is TRBD2 (6 bases). CDR1 is SQVTM, CDR2 ANQGSEA, per germline. V gave up 5 bases and J gave up 11 bases, with 15 bases separating them. This CDR3 contains 11 residues. CDR3 sequence reads: CSVMGTGEQYF. The CDR3 bases are TGCAGCGTTATGGGGACGGGGGAGCAGTACTTC.

In its sample, this clonotype was seen many times. This chain uses TRBV20-1 with TRBJ2-1, with TRBD2 identical over 8 bases. This CDR3 comprises 15 residues. J lost 7 bases, V lost 3 bases, and 11 bases had no gene match. CDR1 DFQATT and CDR2 SNEGSKA come from the germline V gene (reference sequence). The CDR3 DNA is TGCAGTGCTAGGCGACTAGCGATTTCGATGAATGAGCAGTTCTTC. Its protein product is CSARRLAISMNEQFF.

The V gene is TRBV20-1, the J gene TRBJ2-7; D may correspond to TRBD1 or TRBD2 (5 bases each). CDR3 length: 12 residues. Germline CDR1 reads DFQATT; CDR2 reads SNEGSKA (reference sequence). Trimming left V 0 bases short and J 7 bases short, with 10 bases between. In DNA form, the CDR3 reads TGCAGTGCTAGAGAGGGGGTACGAGAGCAGTACTTC. It is translated as CSAREGVREQYF.

The chain uses TRBV5-1 and TRBJ2-3; 7 bases match TRBD2. With V trimmed by 3 bases and J by 5 bases, 6 bases remained unmatched. Germline CDR1 reads SGHRS; CDR2 reads YFSETQ. The CDR3 runs 14 residues. As DNA, the CDR3 is TGCGCCAGCAGCTCGGGACTAAATCAAGATACGCAGTATTTT. It encodes CASSSGLNQDTQYF. The variable domain in full, completed from reference TRBV5-1 and TRBJ2-3, reads KAGVTQTPRYLIKTRGQQVTLSCSPISGHRSVSWYQQTPGQGLQFLFEYFSETQRNKGNFPGRFSGRQFSNSRSEMNVSTLELGDSALYLCASSSGLNQDTQYFGPGTRLTVL.

This clonotype showed up just a few times. This chain joins TRBV5-1 and TRBJ2-7; TRBD1 is a possible D gene (6 bases). Germline CDR1 and CDR2: SGHRS and YFSETQ. The V end was cut by 5 bases, the J end by 2 bases, with 11 bases between. The CDR3 is 13 amino acids. Here the CDR3 reads CASRDSLTYEQYF. The DNA of the CDR3 is TGCGCCAGCAGGGACAGCCTAACCTACGAGCAGTACTTC.

This chain uses TRBV12-3 or TRBV12-4 with TRBJ2-3; a possible D gene is TRBD2 (6 bases). V was trimmed by 5 bases and J by 2 bases, leaving 14 bases between them. The CDR3 loop spans 15 amino acids. CDR3 in DNA: TGTGCCAGCAGTAACCGGGACTTGGCCACAGATACGCAGTATTTT. It yields the protein CASSNRDLATDTQYF.

About this clonotype itself: A much larger clonotype is one base distant, so this may be a read error. V usage is TRBV5-1 and J usage is TRBJ2-6; weak D call: TRBD1 (6 bases). The CDR3 covers 15 residues. Germline CDR1 reads SGHRS; CDR2 reads YFSETQ. The CDR3 nucleotides read TGCGCCAGCAGCTGGCGGACAGCCGGGGCCAACGCCCTGACTTTC. This encodes CASSWRTAGANALTF.

This clonotype was picked up a small number of times. V is TRBV20-1 and J is TRBJ2-3; 9 bases agree with TRBD2. CDR1 and CDR2 (germline): DFQATT, SNEGSKA (reference sequence). Trimming cost V 6 bases and J 6 bases; bases outside gene matches: 7. CDR3 length equals 13 residues. CDR3 DNA sequence: TGCAGTGCCCTAGCGGGGCTTGGGGATACGCAGTATTTT. Amino acids: CSALAGLGDTQYF.

Comments on this clonotype: A much larger clone sits a single nucleotide away, making a read error possible. The rearrangement uses TRBV29-1 and TRBJ1-2; the D is unclear. In germline, CDR1 is SQVTM, CDR2 ANQGSEA. V lost 8 bases and J lost 8, with 15 bases in between. This CDR3 has 11 amino acids. The CDR3 region has the DNA TGCAGCTGGGAGGTGCATGCCGGCTACACCTTC. It codes for CSWEVHAGYTF.

This clonotype occurred many times. V and J are TRBV6-5 and TRBJ2-6; 12 bases are a match to TRBD1. V lost 6 bases to trimming and J lost 2 bases; unmatched junction nucleotides: 5. This CDR3 spans 17 amino acids. Germline CDR1 and CDR2: MNHEY and SVGAGI. CDR3 amino acids: CASRPGQGAPGANVLTF. In nucleotides, the CDR3 is TGTGCCAGCAGACCGGGACAGGGGGCGCCTGGGGCCAACGTCCTGACTTTC.

Regarding this clonotype: Just one base apart from a much larger clone, this may be a read error. The genes are TRBV7-8 and TRBJ2-5; D is perhaps TRBD2 (6 bases). Germline-derived CDR1 and CDR2 are SGHVS and FQNEAQ. The CDR3 runs to 14 residues. CDR3 loop: CASTGFGGGEAQYF. The CDR3 bases are TGTGCCAGCACAGGGTTCGGGGGAGGAGAGGCCCAGTACTTC. The full variable domain, with the rest looked up from reference TRBV7-8 and TRBJ2-5, is GAGVSQSPRYKVAKRGQDVALRCDPISGHVSLFWYQQALGQGPEFLTYFQNEAQLDKSGLPSDRFFAERPEGSVSTLKIQRTQQEDSAVYLCASTGFGGGEAQYFGPGTRLLVL.

The chain employs TRBV5-1 and TRBJ1-4, with no clear D. The CDR3 consists of 13 residues. The V gene's germline CDR1 is SGHRS and CDR2 YFSETQ. Trimming removed 0 bases at V and 4 bases at J, with 4 bases between. The CDR3 region is CASSLENNEKLFF. For the CDR3, the DNA is TGCGCCAGCAGCTTGGAGAATAATGAAAAACTGTTTTTT.

About this clonotype itself: A read error is possible here, since a much larger clone lies one base away. The chain couples TRBV7-3 to TRBJ2-5, with D possibly being TRBD2 (6 bases). The CDR3 totals 14 residues. Between the trimmed V and J ends, which lost 5 bases and 11 bases, there was a span of 21 bases. Germline V gives CDR1 SGHTA, CDR2 FQGTGA. In DNA, the CDR3 is TGTGCCAGCAGCAGCGGGCCGTGGTTTGATGAGCAGTACTTC. This sequence encodes CASSSGPWFDEQYF.

A word on this clonotype: An end of the junction does not agree with germline; a read error may underlie this. The chain has TRBV29-1 and TRBJ1-2; D remains unclear. Looked up from germline, CDR1 is SQVTM and CDR2 is ANQGSEA. This CDR3 has 11 amino acids. CDR3 nucleotide sequence: TGCAGTGTTGACACCAGTTACGGCTACACCTTC. Translated, it gives CSVDTSYGYTF.

The rearrangement links TRBV14 to TRBJ1-2, with D tentatively TRBD1 (6 bases). CDR3 length: 15 amino acids. Trimming took off 1 base at V and 0 bases at J, with 9 bases between the two ends. Germline-derived CDR1 and CDR2 are SGHDN and FVKESK. As DNA, the CDR3 is TGTGCCAGCAGCCAAGTGGACAGTCCTAACTATGGCTACACCTTC. Protein: CASSQVDSPNYGYTF.

In this sample, this clonotype turned up many times. The rearrangement joins TRBV4-1 to TRBJ2-5; the D is unclear. The DNA end is a closer match to TRBJ2-7, so the J assignment may be wrong. The CDR3 extends over 16 amino acids. Germline V gene sequence: CDR1 MGHRA, CDR2 YSYEKL. The CDR3 nucleotides are TGCGCCAGCAGCCAATTAGACCGGCCTAGTGGGATCGAGCAGTACTTC. Encoded protein: CASSQLDRPSGIEQYF.

The gene calls are TRBV12-3 or TRBV12-4 and TRBJ2-1; 8 bases align to TRBD1. V gave up 7 bases and J gave up 0 bases; unmatched junction bases: 11. This CDR3 contains 17 residues. The CDR3 sequence is CASTPKRDRSSYNEQFF. The CDR3 region has the DNA TGTGCCAGCACCCCAAAAAGGGACAGGAGCTCCTACAATGAGCAGTTCTTC.

This clonotype was observed at least ten times. DNA for the CDR3: TGTGCCAGCAGAAGGGACAGGGCTAGTAATTCACCCCTCCACTTT. This translates into CASRRDRASNSPLHF. The chain carries TRBV5-5 and TRBJ1-6; TRBD1 matches at 9 bases. V trimming: 5 bases; J trimming: 6 bases; junction bases outside the gene matches: 6. Germline V gene lookup returns CDR1 SGHKS and CDR2 YYEKEE (reference sequence). The CDR3 is 15 residues long.

The V and J genes are TRBV28 and TRBJ1-1, with 7 bases aligning to TRBD1. This CDR3 has 15 residues. CDR1 is MDHEN, CDR2 SYDVKM, per germline. V dropped 6 bases and J dropped 0; count of bases not matched to a gene: 7. CDR3 sequence (DNA): TGTGCCAGCAGCCCCCACGGGACAGTGAACACTGAAGCTTTCTTT. Its protein product is CASSPHGTVNTEAFF.

This clonotype was counted many times. The V call is TRBV4-2, the J call TRBJ2-7; D is perhaps TRBD1 (6 bases). The V end lost 3 bases, the J end lost 1 base, and 16 bases lay between the germline ends. The CDR3 extends over 16 amino acids. Germline values: CDR1 LGHNA, CDR2 YNFKEQ. This CDR3 is CASSQVSLTGSYEQYF. In DNA form, the CDR3 reads TGTGCCAGCAGCCAGGTCAGTTTGACAGGATCCTACGAGCAGTACTTC.

A few counts support this clonotype. The CDR3: CASRLTVGPQDTQYF. Here the CDR3 DNA reads TGTGCCAGCAGACTTACAGTGGGCCCCCAGGATACGCAGTATTTT. V usage is TRBV6-5 and J usage is TRBJ2-3; D not certain. Between the trimmed V and J ends, which lost 6 bases and 6 bases, there was a span of 19 bases. The CDR3 totals 15 residues. Germline V gives CDR1 MNHEY, CDR2 SVGAGI.

Details on this clonotype: A much more abundant neighbour one base away suggests this may be a read error. J is TRBJ2-1 and V is TRBV12-3 or TRBV12-4; possibly TRBD1 or TRBD2 for D (5 bases each). The V and J ends lost 4 bases and 12 bases respectively, with 13 bases between them. This CDR3 has 12 amino acids. The CDR3 bases are TGTGCCAGCAGTTATCTGGGGGATGGGCAGTTCTTC. Amino acids: CASSYLGDGQFF.

This rearrangement joins TRBV4-2 to TRBJ2-1; perhaps TRBD2 as D (6 bases). Trimming removed 3 bases at V and 10 bases at J, with 16 bases between. In germline, CDR1 is LGHNA, CDR2 YNFKEQ. The CDR3 extends over 14 amino acids. The CDR3 DNA sequence: TGTGCCAGCAGCCAGGGCCCGACTAGTAACGAGCAGTTCTTC. Amino acids: CASSQGPTSNEQFF.

On this clonotype: A much more abundant neighbour one base away suggests this may be a read error. The CDR3 protein is CSARQGTSEQYF. CDR3 in DNA: TGCAGTGCTAGACAGGGTACGTCTGAGCAGTACTTC. The V and J genes are TRBV20-1 and TRBJ2-7; perhaps TRBD1 as D (5 bases). The V end lost 2 bases, the J end lost 7 bases, and 12 bases lay between the germline ends. Germline-derived CDR1 and CDR2 are DFQATT and SNEGSKA (reference sequence). The CDR3 is made up of 12 amino acids.

J is TRBJ1-1 and V is TRBV25-1, with D unclear. With 1 base removed from V and 2 bases from J, the gap between germline ends came to 14 bases. Germline assignment: CDR1 MGHDK and CDR2 SYGVNS. This CDR3 is built from 16 residues. The CDR3: CASSEFGRISNTEAFF. CDR3 coding DNA: TGTGCCAGCAGTGAATTCGGCAGGATTTCAAACACTGAAGCTTTCTTT.

V and J are TRBV12-3 or TRBV12-4 and TRBJ1-6; 9 nucleotides agree with TRBD1. The CDR3 sequence is 14 residues long. With 6 bases clipped from V and 9 bases from J, the junction kept 6 bases outside the gene matches. The CDR3 DNA reads TGTGCCAGCAGCCTCGGACAGGGGACTTCACCCCTCCACTTT. Translating it yields CASSLGQGTSPLHF.